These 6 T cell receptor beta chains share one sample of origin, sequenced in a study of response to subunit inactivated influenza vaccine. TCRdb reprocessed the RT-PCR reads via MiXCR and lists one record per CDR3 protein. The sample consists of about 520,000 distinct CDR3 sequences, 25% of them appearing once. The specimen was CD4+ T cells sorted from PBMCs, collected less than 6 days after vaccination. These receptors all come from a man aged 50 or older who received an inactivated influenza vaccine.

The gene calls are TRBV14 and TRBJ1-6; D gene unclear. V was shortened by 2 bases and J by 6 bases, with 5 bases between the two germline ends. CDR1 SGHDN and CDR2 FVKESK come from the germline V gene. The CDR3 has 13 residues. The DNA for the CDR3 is TGTGCCAGCAGCCAATTTCTTAATTCACCCCTCCACTTT. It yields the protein CASSQFLNSPLHF. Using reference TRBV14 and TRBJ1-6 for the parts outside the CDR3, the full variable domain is EAGVTQFPSHSVIEKGQTVTLRCDPISGHDNLYWYRRVMGKEIKFLLHFVKESKQDESGMPNNRFLAERTGGTYSTLKVQPAELEDSGVYFCASSQFLNSPLHFGNGTRLTVT.

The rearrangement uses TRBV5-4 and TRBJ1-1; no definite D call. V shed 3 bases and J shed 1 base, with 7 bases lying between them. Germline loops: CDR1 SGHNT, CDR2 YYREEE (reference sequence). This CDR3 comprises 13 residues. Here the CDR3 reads CASSSAPNTEAFF. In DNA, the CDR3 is TGTGCCAGCAGCTCCGCTCCGAACACTGAAGCTTTCTTT.

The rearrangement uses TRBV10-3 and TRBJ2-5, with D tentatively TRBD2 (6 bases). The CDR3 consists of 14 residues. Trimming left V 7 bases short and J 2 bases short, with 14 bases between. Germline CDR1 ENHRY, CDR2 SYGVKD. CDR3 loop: CAITQNGGQETQYF. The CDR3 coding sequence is TGTGCCATCACCCAGAACGGGGGACAAGAGACCCAGTACTTC.

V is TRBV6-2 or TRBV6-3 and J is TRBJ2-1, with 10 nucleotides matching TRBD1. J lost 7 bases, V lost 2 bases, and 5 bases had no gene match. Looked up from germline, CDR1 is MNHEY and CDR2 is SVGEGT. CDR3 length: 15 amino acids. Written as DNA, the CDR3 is TGTGCCAGCAGTTACCGACAGGGGGCTGGAAATGAGCAGTTCTTC. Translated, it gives CASSYRQGAGNEQFF.

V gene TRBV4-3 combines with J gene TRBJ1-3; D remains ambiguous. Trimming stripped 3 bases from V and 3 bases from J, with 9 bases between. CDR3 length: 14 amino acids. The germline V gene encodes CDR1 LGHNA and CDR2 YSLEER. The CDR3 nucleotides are TGCGCCAGCAGCCACCAAAGCGGTGGAAACACCATATATTTT. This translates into CASSHQSGGNTIYF.

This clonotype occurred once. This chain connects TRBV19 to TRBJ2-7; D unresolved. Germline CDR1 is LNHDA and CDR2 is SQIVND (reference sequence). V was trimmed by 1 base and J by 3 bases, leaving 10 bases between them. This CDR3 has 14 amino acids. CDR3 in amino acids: CASSIGATGYEQYF. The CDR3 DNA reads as TGTGCCAGTAGTATAGGGGCGACGGGCTACGAGCAGTACTTC.